These T cell receptor beta chains were read from a single sample in a study of cytomegalovirus exposure and HLA in healthy donors. Repertoires were generated with immunoSEQ multiplex PCR, while TCRdb's copy carries only in-frame clones and drops some. The table lists over 100,000 clones, 85% to 90% of them singletons, with roughly 1.2% in the top ten. Source material: PBMCs. Receptor source: a woman in her late teens or twenties in good health and CMV-seronegative. The CDR3 runs from the conserved cysteine through the conserved F or W. The D gene is left open where the match is weak. Some rows mark clone size as missing; the rest say once, few, many or name a class of expanded clone.

D gene: .; V gene: TRBV7-2; clone size: .; J gene: TRBJ1-1; CDR3 DNA: TGTGCCAGCAGCTTAGAGGTCAGGGTCTCTGAAGCTTTCTTT; CDR3 protein: CASSLEVRVSEAFF
D gene: TRBD2; V gene: TRBV9; clone size: .; J gene: TRBJ2-3; CDR3 DNA: TGTGCCAGCAGCCCCGGGACTAGTGGCACAGATACGCAGTATTTT; CDR3 protein: CASSPGTSGTDTQYF
D gene: .; V gene: TRBV6-6; clone size: .; J gene: TRBJ1-1; CDR3 DNA: TGTGCCAGCAGCCCCAGCGGGGAAGCCTGGACTGAAGCTTTCTTT; CDR3 protein: CASSPSGEAWTEAFF
D gene: TRBD2; V gene: TRBV19; clone size: .; J gene: TRBJ2-3; CDR3 DNA: TGTGCCAGTAGGATTGTGGGGGGGGCAGATACGCAGTATTTT; CDR3 protein: CASRIVGGADTQYF
D gene: .; V gene: TRBV7-8; clone size: .; J gene: TRBJ1-6; CDR3 DNA: TGTGCCAGCAAGGGAGAGGGCTCACCCCTCCACTTT; CDR3 protein: CASKGEGSPLHF
D gene: .; V gene: TRBV5-8; clone size: .; J gene: TRBJ1-6; CDR3 DNA: TGTGCCAGCAGAGAAGTTGGTACTAAATCACCCCTCCACTTT; CDR3 protein: CASREVGTKSPLHF
D gene: .; V gene: TRBV5-5; clone size: .; J gene: TRBJ1-4; CDR3 DNA: TGTGCCAGCAGCTTCTATCGTACTCTATCTAATGAAAAACTGTTTTTT; CDR3 protein: CASSFYRTLSNEKLFF
D gene: TRBD1; V gene: TRBV5-1; clone size: .; J gene: TRBJ1-2; CDR3 DNA: TGCGCCAGCAGACGGGACAGGGGCTCCTATGGCTACACCTTC; CDR3 protein: CASRRDRGSYGYTF
D gene: TRBD2; V gene: TRBV2; clone size: .; J gene: TRBJ2-7; CDR3 DNA: TGTGCCAGCAGGCAGCGGGGGCTTCCCTACGAGCAGTACTTC; CDR3 protein: CASRQRGLPYEQYF
D gene: .; V gene: TRBV6-1; clone size: .; J gene: TRBJ1-2; CDR3 DNA: TGTGCCAGCAGTGAGACAGCGGGGGTCTATTATGGCTACACCTTC; CDR3 protein: CASSETAGVYYGYTF
D gene: TRBD1; V gene: TRBV4-1; clone size: .; J gene: TRBJ2-7; CDR3 DNA: TGCGCCAGCAGCACGACAGGGGGACCCTACGAGCAGTACTTC; CDR3 protein: CASSTTGGPYEQYF
D gene: TRBD1; V gene: TRBV18; clone size: .; J gene: TRBJ1-1; CDR3 DNA: TGTGCCAGCTCACCCCGGACAGGTGAAGCTTTCTTT; CDR3 protein: CASSPRTGEAFF
D gene: .; V gene: TRBV27; clone size: .; J gene: TRBJ1-3; CDR3 DNA: TGTGCCAGCAGTGAGGGAAGCATCTTTTTAGGAAACACCATATATTTT; CDR3 protein: CASSEGSIFLGNTIYF
D gene: TRBD1; V gene: TRBV19; clone size: once; J gene: TRBJ2-1; CDR3 DNA: TGTGCCAGCGGACAGGGGAATGAGCAGTTCTTC; CDR3 protein: CASGQGNEQFF
D gene: TRBD1; V gene: TRBV11-2; clone size: .; J gene: TRBJ1-2; CDR3 DNA: TGTGCCAGCAGCGGACAGGCCCTCTATGGCTACACCTTC; CDR3 protein: CASSGQALYGYTF
D gene: .; V gene: TRBV7-2; clone size: .; J gene: TRBJ2-7; CDR3 DNA: TGTGCCAGCAGCTTAGTTGGGACAACGTACGAGCAGTACTTC; CDR3 protein: CASSLVGTTYEQYF
D gene: .; V gene: TRBV6-4; clone size: .; J gene: TRBJ1-1; CDR3 DNA: TGTGCCAGCAGTGAGGGGAGTTCGAACACTGAAGCTTTCTTT; CDR3 protein: CASSEGSSNTEAFF
D gene: TRBD1; V gene: TRBV7-9; clone size: .; J gene: TRBJ2-5; CDR3 DNA: TGTGCCAGCAGCTTATCCCCATTAGGGACAGGAGCAGGGGAGACCCAGTACTTC; CDR3 protein: CASSLSPLGTGAGETQYF
D gene: TRBD1; V gene: TRBV6-5; clone size: few; J gene: TRBJ1-6; CDR3 DNA: TGTGCCAGCAGTTACGTACAGGGGGATTCACCCCTCCACTTT; CDR3 protein: CASSYVQGDSPLHF
D gene: .; V gene: TRBV18; clone size: .; J gene: TRBJ2-5; CDR3 DNA: TGTGCCAGCTCGGAGAGCCCCCAAGAGACCCAGTACTTC; CDR3 protein: CASSESPQETQYF
D gene: .; V gene: TRBV11-2; clone size: few; J gene: TRBJ1-5; CDR3 DNA: TGTGCCAGCAGCCTTACAGGAGATCAGCCCCAGCATTTT; CDR3 protein: CASSLTGDQPQHF
D gene: .; V gene: TRBV5-1; clone size: once; J gene: TRBJ1-3; CDR3 DNA: TGCGCCAGCAGCTTGGCACAGGGCTCTGGAAACACCATATATTTT; CDR3 protein: CASSLAQGSGNTIYF
D gene: .; V gene: TRBV7-3; clone size: .; J gene: TRBJ1-3; CDR3 DNA: TGTGCCAGCAGCTTCCCCCTAAGCTCTGGAAACACCATATATTTT; CDR3 protein: CASSFPLSSGNTIYF
D gene: .; V gene: TRBV5-6; clone size: .; J gene: TRBJ2-3; CDR3 DNA: TGTGCCAGCAGCTTTGCGGTAGTAGGGGCAGATACGCAGTATTTT; CDR3 protein: CASSFAVVGADTQYF
D gene: TRBD1; V gene: TRBV7-9; clone size: few; J gene: TRBJ1-2; CDR3 DNA: TGTGCCAGCAGCTCCGGACAGGCGGTATGGGCCTATGGCTACACCTTC; CDR3 protein: CASSSGQAVWAYGYTF
D gene: .; V gene: TRBV7-8; clone size: .; J gene: TRBJ2-1; CDR3 DNA: TGTGCCAGCAGCCCGGTTAGGGCCGGGAACAATGAGCAGTTCTTC; CDR3 protein: CASSPVRAGNNEQFF
D gene: .; V gene: TRBV6-5; clone size: .; J gene: TRBJ1-1; CDR3 DNA: TGTGCCAGTTGGGGGGACACTGAAGCTTTCTTT; CDR3 protein: CASWGDTEAFF
D gene: .; V gene: TRBV10-1; clone size: .; J gene: TRBJ1-1; CDR3 DNA: TGCGCCACGGCCAGGGGCATGAACACTGAAGCTTTCTTT; CDR3 protein: CATARGMNTEAFF
D gene: TRBD1; V gene: TRBV7-2; clone size: .; J gene: TRBJ2-7; CDR3 DNA: TGTGCCAGCAGCTCACCTAGGACAGGGGCCTACGAGCAGTACTTC; CDR3 protein: CASSSPRTGAYEQYF
D gene: TRBD1; V gene: TRBV4-1; clone size: .; J gene: TRBJ2-5; CDR3 DNA: TGCGCCAGCAGCCTCGCCGACAGGGGCCAGGAGACCCAGTACTTC; CDR3 protein: CASSLADRGQETQYF
D gene: .; V gene: TRBV15; clone size: .; J gene: TRBJ1-1; CDR3 DNA: TGTGCCACCAGCAGAGATCACAGAGAAGCTTTCTTT; CDR3 protein: CATSRDHREAFF
D gene: .; V gene: TRBV7-2; clone size: once; J gene: TRBJ1-1; CDR3 DNA: TGTGCCAGCAGCCCCCGGGAGTTGAACACTGAAGCTTTCTTT; CDR3 protein: CASSPRELNTEAFF
D gene: .; V gene: TRBV11-1; clone size: .; J gene: TRBJ1-2; CDR3 DNA: TGTGCCAGCAAATGGGTTGGGCCTGGCTACACCTTC; CDR3 protein: CASKWVGPGYTF
D gene: TRBD2; V gene: TRBV6-5; clone size: .; J gene: TRBJ2-3; CDR3 DNA: TGTGCCAGCAGTTACCGGCGGGGGGGTAGAGATACGCAGTATTTT; CDR3 protein: CASSYRRGGRDTQYF
D gene: .; V gene: TRBV10-3; clone size: .; J gene: TRBJ2-6; CDR3 DNA: TGTGCCATCAGTGGACAAAGGGCCAACGTCCTGACTTTC; CDR3 protein: CAISGQRANVLTF
D gene: .; V gene: TRBV2; clone size: .; J gene: TRBJ2-2; CDR3 DNA: TGTGCCAGCACCGAACGGGGGGAGCTGTTTTTT; CDR3 protein: CASTERGELFF
D gene: .; V gene: TRBV2; clone size: .; J gene: TRBJ2-5; CDR3 DNA: TGTGCCAGCAGGCCGCGGGTCAGCGGCGAGACCCAGTACTTC; CDR3 protein: CASRPRVSGETQYF
D gene: .; V gene: TRBV10-3; clone size: .; J gene: TRBJ1-5; CDR3 DNA: TGTGCCATCAGTGAGTTTCGGGGTGGAAATCAGCCCCAGCATTTT; CDR3 protein: CAISEFRGGNQPQHF
D gene: .; V gene: TRBV4-1; clone size: .; J gene: TRBJ2-7; CDR3 DNA: TGCGCCAGCAGCCAAGGCCAAGGTGGGAGCTCCTACGAGCAGTACTTC; CDR3 protein: CASSQGQGGSSYEQYF
D gene: .; V gene: TRBV5-1; clone size: .; J gene: TRBJ2-3; CDR3 DNA: TGCGCCAGCAGCTCGGGAATCAGGGGCCGGACAGATACGCAGTATTTT; CDR3 protein: CASSSGIRGRTDTQYF
D gene: .; V gene: TRBV7-9; clone size: once; J gene: TRBJ2-4; CDR3 DNA: TGTGCCAGCAGCTTCGGGGAGGTTCAGTACTTC; CDR3 protein: CASSFGEVQYF
D gene: .; V gene: TRBV5-6; clone size: .; J gene: TRBJ2-7; CDR3 DNA: TGTGCCAGCAGCTTCGGAGACGAGCAGTACTTC; CDR3 protein: CASSFGDEQYF
D gene: .; V gene: TRBV6-5; clone size: .; J gene: TRBJ1-2; CDR3 DNA: TGTGCCAGCAGAGAACACCAGGCGGGGCCCGGCGGCTACACCTTC; CDR3 protein: CASREHQAGPGGYTF
D gene: .; V gene: TRBV29-1; clone size: .; J gene: TRBJ1-2; CDR3 DNA: TGCAGCGTCCTTTCCTATGGCTACACCTTC; CDR3 protein: CSVLSYGYTF
D gene: .; V gene: TRBV2; clone size: .; J gene: TRBJ2-1; CDR3 DNA: TGTGCCAGCAGCCGCAATAGTGAGCAGTTCTTC; CDR3 protein: CASSRNSEQFF
D gene: TRBD1; V gene: TRBV7-9; clone size: once; J gene: TRBJ2-7; CDR3 DNA: TGTGCCAGCTTGGGACAGGGGGGCGAGCAGTACTTC; CDR3 protein: CASLGQGGEQYF
D gene: .; V gene: TRBV9; clone size: once; J gene: TRBJ1-2; CDR3 DNA: TGTGCCAGCAGCGGACTGACTCACTATGGCTACACCTTC; CDR3 protein: CASSGLTHYGYTF
D gene: TRBD1; V gene: TRBV18; clone size: .; J gene: TRBJ1-5; CDR3 DNA: TGTGCCAGCTCACGGACAGGGGGCGATCAGCCCCAGCATTTT; CDR3 protein: CASSRTGGDQPQHF
D gene: .; V gene: TRBV5-1; clone size: .; J gene: TRBJ1-1; CDR3 DNA: TGCGCCAGCAGCTTGTCCCTGGGGAGGGAGAACACTGAAGCTTTCTTT; CDR3 protein: CASSLSLGRENTEAFF
D gene: TRBD2; V gene: TRBV4-1; clone size: .; J gene: TRBJ2-2; CDR3 DNA: TGCGCCAGCAACCCGGGACTAGCGGGGGGGATGAACACCGGGGAGCTGTTTTTT; CDR3 protein: CASNPGLAGGMNTGELFF
D gene: TRBD1; V gene: TRBV2; clone size: .; J gene: TRBJ1-4; CDR3 DNA: TGTGCCAGCAGTGTTTCCTGGGACAGGGTTAGGGCCGCCTCTGAAAAACTGTTTTTT; CDR3 protein: CASSVSWDRVRAASEKLFF
D gene: .; V gene: TRBV5-1; clone size: many; J gene: TRBJ2-5; CDR3 DNA: TGCGCCAGCAGCTTCGTCCGGCAAGAGACCCAGTACTTC; CDR3 protein: CASSFVRQETQYF
D gene: TRBD1; V gene: TRBV10-1; clone size: .; J gene: TRBJ1-4; CDR3 DNA: TGCGCCAGCATTCCGACGGGGGACAGAGAAGAAAAACTGTTTTTT; CDR3 protein: CASIPTGDREEKLFF